This entry describes one T cell receptor (beta chain). TCRdb redid the calling of the 5' RACE reads with MiXCR, one entry per CDR3 protein. The sample has roughly 260,000 distinct CDR3 sequences, about a sixth seen once. These data are taken from a study of T-cell memory formation after mild COVID-19. V was clipped by 3 bases and J by 4 bases; unmatched bases: 5. CDR3 length equals 15 residues. CDR1 and CDR2 from the germline V gene are LGHNA and YNFKEQ. The chain links TRBV4-2 to TRBJ2-3; 9 bases fit TRBD1. The specimen sequenced was PBMCs or a T cell subset sorted from them (not recorded which). The source is a man between 18 and 35 years old who had mild COVID-19 (a few samples of this study predate the infection). Cell type and time point are not known. The CDR3 here is CASSQGQGPADTQYF. CDR3 nucleotides: TGTGCCAGCAGCCAGGGACAGGGACCAGCAGATACGCAGTATTTT.